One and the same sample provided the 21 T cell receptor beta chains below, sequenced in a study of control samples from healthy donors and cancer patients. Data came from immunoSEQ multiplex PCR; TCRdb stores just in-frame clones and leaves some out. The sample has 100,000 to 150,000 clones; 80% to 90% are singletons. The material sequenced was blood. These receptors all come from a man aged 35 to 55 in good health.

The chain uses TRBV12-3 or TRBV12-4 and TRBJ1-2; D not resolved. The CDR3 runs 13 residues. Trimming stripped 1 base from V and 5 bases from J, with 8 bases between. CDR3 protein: CASSLDWGYGYTF. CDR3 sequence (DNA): TGTGCCAGCAGTTTAGATTGGGGTTATGGCTACACCTTC.

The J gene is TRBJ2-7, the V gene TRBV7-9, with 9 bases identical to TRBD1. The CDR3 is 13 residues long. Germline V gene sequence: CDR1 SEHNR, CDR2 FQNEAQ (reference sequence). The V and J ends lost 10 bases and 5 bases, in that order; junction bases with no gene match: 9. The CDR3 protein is CATRRDREHEQYF. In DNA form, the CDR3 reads TGTGCCACCCGGAGGGACAGGGAACACGAGCAGTACTTC.

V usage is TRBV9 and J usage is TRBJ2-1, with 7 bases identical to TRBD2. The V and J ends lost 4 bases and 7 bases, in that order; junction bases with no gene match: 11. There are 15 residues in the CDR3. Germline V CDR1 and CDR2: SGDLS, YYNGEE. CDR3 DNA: TGTGCCAGCAGCTCCAGGACGGGGCGGGGGAATGAGCAGTTCTTC. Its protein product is CASSSRTGRGNEQFF.

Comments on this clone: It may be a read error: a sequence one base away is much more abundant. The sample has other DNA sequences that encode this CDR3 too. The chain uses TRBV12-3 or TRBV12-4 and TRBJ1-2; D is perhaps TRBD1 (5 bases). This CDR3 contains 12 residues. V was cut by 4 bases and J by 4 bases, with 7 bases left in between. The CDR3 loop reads CASSYRIYGYTF. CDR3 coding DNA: TGTGCCAGCAGTTACAGGATCTATGGCTACACCTTC.

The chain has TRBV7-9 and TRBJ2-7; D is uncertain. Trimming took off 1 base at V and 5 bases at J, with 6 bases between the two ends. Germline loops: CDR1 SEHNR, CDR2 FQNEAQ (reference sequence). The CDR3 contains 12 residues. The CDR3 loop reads CASSLVTNEQYF. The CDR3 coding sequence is TGTGCCAGCAGCTTAGTGACAAACGAGCAGTACTTC.

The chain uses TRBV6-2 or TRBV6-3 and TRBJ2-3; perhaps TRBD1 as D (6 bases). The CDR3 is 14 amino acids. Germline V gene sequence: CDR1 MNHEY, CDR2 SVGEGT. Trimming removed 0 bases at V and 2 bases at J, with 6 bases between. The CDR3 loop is CASSYSGATDTQYF. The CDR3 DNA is TGTGCCAGCAGTTACTCGGGGGCCACAGATACGCAGTATTTT.

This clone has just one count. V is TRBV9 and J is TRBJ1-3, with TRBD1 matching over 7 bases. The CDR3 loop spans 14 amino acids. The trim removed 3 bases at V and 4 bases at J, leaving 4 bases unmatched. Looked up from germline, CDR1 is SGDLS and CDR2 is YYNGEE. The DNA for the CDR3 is TGTGCCAGCAGCGGGGGGACAGCCGGAAACACCATATATTTT. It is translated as CASSGGTAGNTIYF.

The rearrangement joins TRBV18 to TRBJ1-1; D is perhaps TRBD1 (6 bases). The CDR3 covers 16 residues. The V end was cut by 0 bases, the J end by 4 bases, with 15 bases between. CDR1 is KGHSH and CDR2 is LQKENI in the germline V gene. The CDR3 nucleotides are TGTGCCAGCTCACCACCGGTCTTGGGGGCTGGCACTGAAGCTTTCTTT. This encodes CASSPPVLGAGTEAFF.

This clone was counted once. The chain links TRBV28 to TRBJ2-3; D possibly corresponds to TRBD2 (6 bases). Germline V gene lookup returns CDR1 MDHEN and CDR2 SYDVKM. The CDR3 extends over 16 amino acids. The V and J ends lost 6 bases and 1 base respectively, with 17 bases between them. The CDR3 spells CASSYGRGVRTDTQYF. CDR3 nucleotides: TGTGCCAGCAGCTACGGGAGAGGGGTCCGCACAGATACGCAGTATTTT.

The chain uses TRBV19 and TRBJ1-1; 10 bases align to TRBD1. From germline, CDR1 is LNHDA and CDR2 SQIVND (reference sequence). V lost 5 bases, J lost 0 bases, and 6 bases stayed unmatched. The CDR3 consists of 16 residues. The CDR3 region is CASSSTGGRVNTEAFF. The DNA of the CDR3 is TGTGCCAGTAGTTCGACAGGGGGCCGTGTGAACACTGAAGCTTTCTTT.

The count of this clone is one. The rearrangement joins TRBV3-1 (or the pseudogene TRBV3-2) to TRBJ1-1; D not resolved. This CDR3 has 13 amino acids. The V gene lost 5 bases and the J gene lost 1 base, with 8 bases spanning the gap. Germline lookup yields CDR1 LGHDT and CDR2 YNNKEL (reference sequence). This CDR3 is CASSARQNTEAFF. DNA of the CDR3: TGTGCCAGCAGCGCAAGACAGAACACTGAAGCTTTCTTT.

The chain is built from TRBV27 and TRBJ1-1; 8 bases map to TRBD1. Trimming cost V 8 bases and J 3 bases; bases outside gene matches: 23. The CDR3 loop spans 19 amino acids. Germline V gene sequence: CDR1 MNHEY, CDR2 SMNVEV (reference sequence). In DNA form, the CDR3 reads TGTGCCAGCCTCGTATGGCAGGGGGCGCTCTTTGGCCCATACACTGAAGCTTTCTTT. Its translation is CASLVWQGALFGPYTEAFF.

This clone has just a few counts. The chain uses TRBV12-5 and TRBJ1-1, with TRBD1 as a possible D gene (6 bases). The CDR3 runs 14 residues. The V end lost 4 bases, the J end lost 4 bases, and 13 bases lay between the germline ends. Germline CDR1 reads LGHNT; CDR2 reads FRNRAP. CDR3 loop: CASGWEQGGTEAFF. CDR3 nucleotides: TGTGCTAGTGGTTGGGAACAGGGCGGCACTGAAGCTTTCTTT.

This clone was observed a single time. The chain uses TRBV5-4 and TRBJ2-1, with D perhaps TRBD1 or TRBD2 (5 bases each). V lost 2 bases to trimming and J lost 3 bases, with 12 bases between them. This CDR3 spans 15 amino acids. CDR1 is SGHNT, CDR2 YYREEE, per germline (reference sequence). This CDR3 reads CASSLSGGSYNEQFF. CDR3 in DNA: TGTGCCAGCAGCTTAAGTGGGGGTAGCTACAATGAGCAGTTCTTC.

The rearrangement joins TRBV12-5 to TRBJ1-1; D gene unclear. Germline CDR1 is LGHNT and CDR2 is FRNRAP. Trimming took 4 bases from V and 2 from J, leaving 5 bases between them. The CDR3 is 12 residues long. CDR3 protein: CASGSVNTEAFF. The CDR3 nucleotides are TGTGCTAGTGGTTCAGTTAACACTGAAGCTTTCTTT.

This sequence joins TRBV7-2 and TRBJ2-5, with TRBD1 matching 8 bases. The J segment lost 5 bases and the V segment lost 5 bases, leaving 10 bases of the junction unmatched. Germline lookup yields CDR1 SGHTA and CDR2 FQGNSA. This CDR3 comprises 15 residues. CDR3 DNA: TGTGCCAGCAGCCAAGACAGGGGCTTATTGGAGACCCAGTACTTC. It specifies CASSQDRGLLETQYF.

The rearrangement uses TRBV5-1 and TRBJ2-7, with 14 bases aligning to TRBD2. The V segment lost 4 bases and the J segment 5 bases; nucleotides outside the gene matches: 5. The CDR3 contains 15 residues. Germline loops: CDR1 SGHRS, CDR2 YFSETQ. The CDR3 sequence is CASSLTSGGAHEQYF. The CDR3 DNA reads TGCGCCAGCAGCCTGACTAGCGGGGGGGCCCACGAGCAGTACTTC.

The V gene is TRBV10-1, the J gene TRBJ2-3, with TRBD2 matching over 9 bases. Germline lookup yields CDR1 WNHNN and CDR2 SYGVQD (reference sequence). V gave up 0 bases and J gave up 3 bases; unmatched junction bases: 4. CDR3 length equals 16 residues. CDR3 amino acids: CASSESTAGGTDTQYF. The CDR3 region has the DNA TGCGCCAGCAGTGAGTCGACAGCGGGGGGAACAGATACGCAGTATTTT.

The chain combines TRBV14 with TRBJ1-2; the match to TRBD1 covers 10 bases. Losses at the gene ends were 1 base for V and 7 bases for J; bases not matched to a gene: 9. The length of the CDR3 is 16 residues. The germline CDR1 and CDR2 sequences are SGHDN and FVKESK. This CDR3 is CASSQVENDRGLGYTF. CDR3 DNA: TGTGCCAGCAGCCAAGTGGAGAACGACAGGGGGCTTGGCTACACCTTC.

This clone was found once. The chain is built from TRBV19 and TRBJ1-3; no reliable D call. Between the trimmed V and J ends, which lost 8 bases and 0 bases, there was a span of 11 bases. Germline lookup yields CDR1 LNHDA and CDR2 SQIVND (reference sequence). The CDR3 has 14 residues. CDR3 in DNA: TGTGCCAGTTCCGTCGGAGACTCTGGAAACACCATATATTTT. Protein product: CASSVGDSGNTIYF.

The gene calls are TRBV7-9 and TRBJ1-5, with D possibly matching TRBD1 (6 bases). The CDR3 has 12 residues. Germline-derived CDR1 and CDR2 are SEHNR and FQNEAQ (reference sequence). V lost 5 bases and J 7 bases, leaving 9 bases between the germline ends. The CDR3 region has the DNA TGTGCCAGCAGCCAGGGGAGACAGCCCCAGCATTTT. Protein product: CASSQGRQPQHF.